This TCR beta chain was identified in a study of blood T cell repertoires in COVID-19. Study-wide background: The cDNA or gDNA used as material had been derived from T cells, B-cell-depleted T cells, or PBMCs.

This clone appeared a single time. Data came from immunoSEQ multiplex PCR; TCRdb stores just in-frame clones and leaves some out. The sample records 150,000 to 200,000 clones, 88% being singletons. Germline CDR1 reads SGHTA; CDR2 reads FQGNSA. This CDR3 comprises 16 residues. Trimming removed 1 base from V and 5 bases from J; junction bases left unmatched: 6. The sequence was collected from a man aged 35 to 55 with active or convalescent COVID-19. The chain combines TRBV7-2 with TRBJ2-3; 10 bases agree with TRBD2. Sequenced sample: peripheral blood. The CDR3 sequence: CASSLDRSSGGDTQYF. The DNA for the CDR3 is TGTGCCAGCAGCTTAGACAGGTCTAGCGGGGGAGATACGCAGTATTTT. The variable domain in full, with the rest retrieved from reference TRBV7-2 and TRBJ2-3, is GAGVSQSPSNKVTEKGKDVELRCDPISGHTALYWYRQSLGQGLEFLIYFQGNSAPDKSGLPSDRFSAERTGGSVSTLTIQRTQQEDSAVYLCASSLDRSSGGDTQYFGPGTRLTVL.